The 25 T cell receptor beta chains listed next were all sequenced from one sample in a study of T cell repertoires in cytomegalovirus infection. These receptors have no known antigen. TCRdb independently ran MiXCR on the reads; one entry per CDR3 protein. The top ten clones hold over 10% of a sample with approximately 1,000,000 distinct CDR3 sequences, roughly a third of them seen once. Sample: cultured CD8+ T cells from PBMCs, taken from culture after CMV antigen stimulation. The receptor set was obtained from a human donor in good health (CMV status not recorded). Some clones in this sample may be carry-over from other donors' samples.

The chain carries TRBV6-2 or TRBV6-3 and TRBJ2-7; TRBD1 or TRBD2 may be the D gene (5 bases each). The germline V gene has CDR1 MNHEY and CDR2 SVGEGT. V was pared by 9 bases and J by 1 base, with 10 bases between. The CDR3 totals 12 residues. The CDR3 sequence is CARMRGSYEQYV. CDR3 DNA: TGTGCCAGGATGAGGGGTTCCTACGAGCAGTACGTC.

The chain uses TRBV20-1 and TRBJ1-2; 8 bases map to TRBD1. Trimming removed 0 bases from V and 5 bases from J; junction bases left unmatched: 8. Germline CDR1 and CDR2: DFQATT and SNEGSKA (reference sequence). The CDR3 has 15 amino acids. The CDR3 reads CSARDMGRGRYGYTF. The CDR3 DNA reads as TGCAGTGCTAGAGATATGGGCAGGGGGCGTTATGGCTACACCTTC.

The table lists this clonotype with a few counts. The CDR3 spells CASSPTRGRVYEQYF. In nucleotides, the CDR3 is TGTGCCAGCAGTCCTACGAGGGGGCGCGTCTACGAGCAGTACTTC. V is TRBV27 and J is TRBJ2-7, with TRBD1 identical over 7 bases. The germline V gene has CDR1 MNHEY and CDR2 SMNVEV (reference sequence). Trimming took 5 bases from V and 3 from J; bases not matched to a gene: 10. The CDR3 has 15 residues.

This chain links TRBV7-6 with TRBJ2-5, with a weak D call TRBD1 (6 bases). Trimming pared 1 base from V and 5 bases from J, leaving 11 bases between. CDR1 and CDR2 from the germline V gene are SGHVS and FNYEAQ. This CDR3 has 14 residues. The CDR3 bases are TGTGCCAGCAGCTTAGAGCCGAGGGGGGAGACCCAGTACTTC. This gives the protein CASSLEPRGETQYF. The variable domain in full, with the rest retrieved from reference TRBV7-6 and TRBJ2-5, is GAGVSQSPRYKVTKRGQDVALRCDPISGHVSLYWYRQALGQGPEFLTYFNYEAQQDKSGLPNDRFSAERPEGSISTLTIQRTEQRDSAMYRCASSLEPRGETQYFGPGTRLLVL.

The V and J genes are TRBV9 and TRBJ2-7; D gene uncertain. With 0 bases removed from V and 2 bases from J, the gap between germline ends came to 6 bases. Looked up from germline, CDR1 is SGDLS and CDR2 is YYNGEE. The CDR3 loop spans 13 amino acids. The CDR3 protein is CASSVGKAYEQYF. CDR3 coding DNA: TGTGCCAGCAGCGTAGGGAAGGCCTACGAGCAGTACTTC. Together with reference TRBV9 and TRBJ2-7, the CDR3 gives the full variable domain: DSGVTQTPKHLITATGQRVTLRCSPRSGDLSVYWYQQSLDQGLQFLIQYYNGEERAKGNILERFSAQQFPDLHSELNLSSLELGDSALYFCASSVGKAYEQYFGPGTRLTVT.

J is TRBJ1-1 and V is TRBV10-3; D call uncertain. The CDR3 totals 13 residues. The V end lost 7 bases, the J end lost 4 bases, and 13 bases lay between the germline ends. Per germline, CDR1 ENHRY and CDR2 SYGVKD. The CDR3 sequence: CAITSEESTEAFF. The CDR3 DNA is TGTGCCATCACTAGTGAGGAGAGCACTGAAGCTTTCTTT.

There are many counts of this clonotype. J is TRBJ2-5 and V is TRBV7-2; the D gene is possibly TRBD2 (6 bases). The CDR3 loop spans 16 amino acids. V was shortened by 1 base and J by 1 base, with 13 bases between the two germline ends. Germline lookup yields CDR1 SGHTA and CDR2 FQGNSA. CDR3 loop: CASSLGVAGRQETQYF. The CDR3 DNA reads TGTGCCAGCAGCTTAGGGGTTGCGGGGCGCCAAGAGACCCAGTACTTC.

This clonotype was picked up a small number of times. Here the CDR3 reads CATSRRENQPQHF. CDR3 DNA sequence: TGTGCCACCAGCCGACGGGAGAATCAGCCCCAGCATTTT. V gene TRBV24-1 combines with J gene TRBJ1-5; D call uncertain. The CDR3 length is 13 residues. The V end was cut by 7 bases, the J end by 4 bases, with 10 bases between. The germline gives CDR1 KGHDR, CDR2 SFDVKD.

This rearrangement joins TRBV4-3 to TRBJ2-2, with 9 bases aligning to TRBD2. V lost 2 bases to trimming and J lost 4 bases; unmatched junction nucleotides: 5. Per germline, CDR1 LGHNA and CDR2 YSLEER. This CDR3 region has 16 residues. The CDR3 here is CASSQTAGGVTGELFF. CDR3 nucleotide sequence: TGCGCCAGCAGCCAAACAGCGGGGGGCGTCACCGGGGAGCTGTTTTTT.

In this sample, this clonotype turned up a few times. The chain carries TRBV7-6 and TRBJ2-3, with 8 bases that match TRBD2. Unmatched junction bases numbered 7, after V lost 7 bases and J lost 4 bases. The CDR3 is 14 residues long. CDR1 is SGHVS, CDR2 FNYEAQ, per germline. This CDR3 is CASTLRGGPDTQYF. The CDR3 DNA follows: TGTGCCAGCACCCTACGGGGGGGTCCAGATACGCAGTATTTT.

The chain is built from TRBV19 and TRBJ2-7, with D possibly matching TRBD1 (6 bases). V was shortened by 6 bases and J by 3 bases, with 15 bases between the two germline ends. Germline-derived CDR1 and CDR2 are LNHDA and SQIVND (reference sequence). The CDR3 is 14 residues long. CDR3 amino acids: CASSQYQDSYEQYF. In nucleotides, the CDR3 is TGTGCCAGTAGCCAATACCAGGACAGCTACGAGCAGTACTTC.

The table lists this clonotype with a few counts. This chain joins TRBV6-6 and TRBJ2-3, with TRBD2 matching 8 bases. Germline V CDR1 and CDR2: MNHNY, SVGAGI (reference sequence). The CDR3 length is 15 residues. Losses at the gene ends were 5 bases for V and 5 bases for J; bases not matched to a gene: 9. Written as DNA, the CDR3 is TGTGCCAGCAGTGAGATAGCGGGGTTTGGAGATACGCAGTATTTT. This sequence encodes CASSEIAGFGDTQYF.

Ten or more counts support this clonotype. For the CDR3, the DNA is TGTGCCAGCAGCTTACGTGGGGGAGAGACCCAGTACTTC. Translation: CASSLRGGETQYF. The J gene is TRBJ2-5, the V gene TRBV7-6; tentatively, D is TRBD1 or TRBD2 (5 bases each). The CDR3 runs to 13 residues. Per the germline V gene, CDR1 is SGHVS and CDR2 is FNYEAQ. The V gene lost 2 bases and the J gene lost 4 bases, with 8 bases spanning the gap.

V gene TRBV29-1 combines with J gene TRBJ2-1; 7 bases line up with TRBD1. Germline CDR1 and CDR2: SQVTM and ANQGSEA. The CDR3 extends over 17 amino acids. The ends lost 0 bases at V and 0 bases at J; junction bases unmatched: 8. This chain's CDR3 is CSVEDQNRGLSYNEQFF. The CDR3 DNA follows: TGCAGCGTTGAAGATCAGAACAGGGGCCTCTCCTACAATGAGCAGTTCTTC.

This chain uses TRBV19 with TRBJ1-4; 9 nucleotides match TRBD1. Germline CDR1 reads LNHDA; CDR2 reads SQIVND (reference sequence). V was pared by 5 bases and J by 8 bases, with 9 bases of the junction left unmatched. The CDR3 has 15 amino acids. CDR3 amino acids: CASSYRDRVVEKLFF. CDR3 nucleotides: TGTGCCAGTAGTTACCGGGACAGGGTCGTGGAAAAACTGTTTTTT.

This clonotype was detected many times. The chain uses TRBV12-3 or TRBV12-4 and TRBJ1-5; no clear D. The CDR3 loop spans 17 amino acids. The V and J ends lost 6 bases and 2 bases respectively, with 20 bases between them. The chain's CDR3 is CASSPGLLGSGNQPQHF. CDR3 sequence (DNA): TGTGCCAGCAGCCCTGGACTTCTGGGGAGTGGCAATCAGCCCCAGCATTTT.

This clonotype was counted a few times. The chain couples TRBV9 to TRBJ2-3, with D tentatively TRBD2 (5 bases). V gave up 2 bases and J gave up 5 bases, with 15 bases separating them. CDR3 length: 15 residues. The germline V gene has CDR1 SGDLS and CDR2 YYNGEE. The CDR3 spells CASSVENGVRDTQYF. CDR3 coding DNA: TGTGCCAGCAGCGTCGAGAACGGGGTAAGAGATACGCAGTATTTT.

In this sample, this clonotype turned up many times. The V and J genes are TRBV7-6 and TRBJ1-1; no firm D call. Germline CDR1 is SGHVS and CDR2 is FNYEAQ. This CDR3 comprises 15 residues. V was pared by 0 bases and J by 1 base, with 9 bases between. The CDR3 loop is CASSLAAPKNTEAFF. CDR3 in DNA: TGTGCCAGCAGCTTAGCGGCACCCAAGAACACTGAAGCTTTCTTT.

This clonotype was picked up a small number of times. Compared with germline, one end of the junction differs, possibly owing to a read error. V is TRBV4-1 and J is TRBJ1-1, with D perhaps matching TRBD1 (6 bases). Germline-derived CDR1 and CDR2 are MGHRA and YSYEKL. The CDR3 length is 15 residues. The chain's CDR3 is CASSQDAQGTTEAFF. In DNA form, the CDR3 reads TGTGCCAGCAGCCAAGATGCACAGGGTACCACTGAAGCTTTCTTT.

The CDR3 DNA is TGTGCCAGTAGTATAGTTGGGGAAGATACGCAGTATTTT. Translating it yields CASSIVGEDTQYF. The chain combines TRBV19 with TRBJ2-3; D unclear. CDR3 length equals 13 residues. Germline V gene lookup returns CDR1 LNHDA and CDR2 SQIVND (reference sequence). Trimming left V 1 base short and J 5 bases short, with 7 bases between.

This clonotype was seen a few times. The chain joins TRBV4-3 to TRBJ2-1; D is possibly TRBD1 (7 bases). Germline values: CDR1 LGHNA, CDR2 YSLEER. The CDR3 is 18 amino acids. Trimming took off 3 bases at V and 6 bases at J, with 24 bases between the two ends. CDR3 in DNA: TGCGCCAGCAGCCATCACCCGGGACTCAACGAGGGGGCCAATGAGCAGTTCTTC. Its translation: CASSHHPGLNEGANEQFF.

This sequence joins TRBV27 and TRBJ2-7; weak D call: TRBD1 (5 bases). Germline CDR1 is MNHEY and CDR2 is SMNVEV (reference sequence). V shed 3 bases and J shed 6 bases, with 9 bases lying between them. The CDR3 has 12 residues. For the CDR3, the DNA is TGTGCCAGCAGTTTTCAGGGTTGCGAGCAGTACTTC. This translates into CASSFQGCEQYF.

This clonotype is a singleton in its sample. Germline is not matched at one junction end, which may reflect a read error. This sequence joins TRBV9 and TRBJ1-1; D may be TRBD1 (5 bases). The germline V gene has CDR1 SGDLS and CDR2 YYNGEE. This CDR3 region has 14 residues. The CDR3 here is CAGGAVTANTEAFF. The CDR3 coding sequence is TGTGCCGGAGGAGCTGTGACAGCGAACACAGAAGCTTTCTTT.

The chain employs TRBV7-9 and TRBJ1-4; D unresolved. Trimming cost V 5 bases and J 0 bases, with 13 bases left between them. The germline gives CDR1 SEHNR, CDR2 FQNEAQ (reference sequence). The length of the CDR3 is 16 residues. The chain's CDR3 is CASSTDDGPTNEKLFF. Written as DNA, the CDR3 is TGTGCCAGCAGCACCGACGACGGACCAACTAATGAAAAACTGTTTTTT.

The chain recombines TRBV5-8 with TRBJ2-3, with D possibly matching TRBD1 (6 bases). CDR1 SGHTS and CDR2 YDEGEE come from the germline V gene. The V and J ends lost 4 bases and 2 bases respectively, with 17 bases between them. This CDR3 is built from 16 residues. This CDR3 reads CASSMDRPPYTDTQYF. CDR3 sequence (DNA): TGTGCCAGCAGCATGGACAGACCTCCCTACACAGATACGCAGTATTTT. The complete variable domain, with remaining parts taken from reference TRBV5-8 and TRBJ2-3, reads EAGVTQSPTHLIKTRGQQATLRCSPISGHTSVYWYQQALGLGLQFLLWYDEGEERNRGNFPPRFSGRQFPNYSSELNVNALELEDSALYLCASSMDRPPYTDTQYFGPGTRLTVL.